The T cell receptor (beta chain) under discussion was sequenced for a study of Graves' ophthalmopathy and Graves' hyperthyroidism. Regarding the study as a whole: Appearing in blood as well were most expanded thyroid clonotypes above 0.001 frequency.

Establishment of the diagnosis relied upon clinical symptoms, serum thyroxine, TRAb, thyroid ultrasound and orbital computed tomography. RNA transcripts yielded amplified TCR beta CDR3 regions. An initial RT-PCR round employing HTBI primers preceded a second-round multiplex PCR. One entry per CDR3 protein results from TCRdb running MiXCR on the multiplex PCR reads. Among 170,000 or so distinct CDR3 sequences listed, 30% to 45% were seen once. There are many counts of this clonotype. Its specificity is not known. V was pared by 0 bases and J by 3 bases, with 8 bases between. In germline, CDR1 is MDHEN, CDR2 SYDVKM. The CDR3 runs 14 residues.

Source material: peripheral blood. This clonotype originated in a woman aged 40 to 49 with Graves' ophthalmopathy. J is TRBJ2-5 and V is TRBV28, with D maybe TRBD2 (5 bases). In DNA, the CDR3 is TGTGCCAGCAGTTTATGGGGGAGTGAAGAGACCCAGTACTTC. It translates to CASSLWGSEETQYF.